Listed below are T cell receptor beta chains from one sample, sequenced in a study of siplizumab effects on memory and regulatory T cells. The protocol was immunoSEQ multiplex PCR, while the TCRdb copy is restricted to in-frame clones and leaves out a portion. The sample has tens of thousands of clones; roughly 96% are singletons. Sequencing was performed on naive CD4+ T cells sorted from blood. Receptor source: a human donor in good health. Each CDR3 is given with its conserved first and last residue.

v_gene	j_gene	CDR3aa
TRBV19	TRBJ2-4	CASSLERAKNIQYF
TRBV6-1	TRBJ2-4	CASSELASGGAKAKNIQYF
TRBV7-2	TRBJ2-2	CASSLGRRGLGELFF
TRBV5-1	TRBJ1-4	CASSLGDSFNEKLFF
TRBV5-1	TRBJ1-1	CASSLAAGGEAFF
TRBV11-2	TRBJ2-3	CASSFLLGRAGPDTQYF
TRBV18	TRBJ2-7	CASSPDREQYF
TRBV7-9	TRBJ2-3	CASSSGLAGRADTQYF
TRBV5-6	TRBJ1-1	CASSRTGSNTEAFF
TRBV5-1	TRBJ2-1	CASSSGLAGGEQFF
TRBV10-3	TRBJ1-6	CAITRGSYNSPLHF
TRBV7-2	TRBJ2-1	CASRSTQGGVYNEQFF
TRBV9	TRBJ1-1	CASSDKAEMNTEAFF
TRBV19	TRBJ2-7	CASSRQSQGVYEQYF
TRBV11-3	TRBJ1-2	CASSLSDNNYGYTF
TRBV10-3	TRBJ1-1	CAIRGLNTEAFF
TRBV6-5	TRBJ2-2	CAIGPDVGELFF